This is a list of T cell receptor beta chains from one sample in a study of blood T cell repertoires in COVID-19. Here immunoSEQ multiplex PCR was the method, and the copy in TCRdb shows in-frame clones only, minus some. Altogether about 160,000 clones are present, approximately 85% being singletons, with the ten largest covering 1% to 1.2%. Specimen: peripheral blood. These receptors originate from a man aged 35-49 years with acute or convalescent COVID-19. CDR3s include the opening cysteine and the closing phenylalanine or tryptophan. D genes are given only for firm matches. A clone size is listed for some rows: how often the clone was seen (once, few, many), or a class if it is expanded.

TRBJ2-6,TRBV19,NA,NA,TGTGCCAGTACCCTACCCTCGAGCTCTGGGGCCAACGTCCTGACTTTC,CASTLPSSSGANVLTF
TRBJ2-2,TRBV6-5,NA,NA,TGTGCCATGTCGTTCCTAGGGGGCACCGGGGAGCTGTTTTTT,CAMSFLGGTGELFF
TRBJ2-1,TRBV5-4,NA,NA,TGTGCCAGCAGCGTCAGGGATTCTCCGAACAATGAGCAGTTCTTC,CASSVRDSPNNEQFF
TRBJ1-2,TRBV6-5,NA,NA,TGTGCCAGCAGTTACCAGGGGAGCTATGGCTACACCTTC,CASSYQGSYGYTF
TRBJ1-6,TRBV7-6,few,TRBD1,TGTGCCAGCAGCTTAGGACAGGGGGCGCTTAATTCACCCCTCCACTTT,CASSLGQGALNSPLHF
TRBJ2-7,TRBV7-2,NA,TRBD1,TGTGCCAGCGGTCCAGCCGGGACAGGGAAAGGAGGGGAGCAGTACTTC,CASGPAGTGKGGEQYF
TRBJ2-5,TRBV12-3/TRBV12-4,NA,NA,TGTGCCAGCAGGGGCCCTAATTTTGAGACCCAGTACTTC,CASRGPNFETQYF
TRBJ2-1,TRBV5-4,NA,NA,TGTGCCAGCAGTTATCCAGTGGGGGGTAGCTCCTACAATGAGCAGTTCTTC,CASSYPVGGSSYNEQFF
TRBJ1-2,TRBV6-1,NA,NA,TGTGCCAGCAGTGAAGCCTACAGGGTCGGCGGCTACACCTTC,CASSEAYRVGGYTF
TRBJ2-7,TRBV3-1/TRBV3-2,NA,TRBD1,TGTGCCAGCAGCCACAACCCTGGGTCGACAGGGAGCTCCTACGAGCAGTACTTC,CASSHNPGSTGSSYEQYF
TRBJ1-6,TRBV11-2,NA,NA,TGTGCAATCAGCTCTAAGGCGGCTAATTCACCCCTCCACTTT,CAISSKAANSPLHF
TRBJ1-1,TRBV19,NA,NA,TGTGCCAGTAGTATAGTTCGGGGGGACACTGAAGCTTTCTTT,CASSIVRGDTEAFF
TRBJ1-5,TRBV4-2,NA,NA,TGTGCCAGCAGCCAATCGACTCTGAGCAATCAGCCCCAGCATTTT,CASSQSTLSNQPQHF
TRBJ1-2,TRBV9,NA,NA,TGTGCCAGCAGCGGTCAAGGCGGCTTTAACTATGGCTACACCTTC,CASSGQGGFNYGYTF
TRBJ2-3,TRBV19,once,TRBD1,TGTGCCAGTAGTGTCGGACAGGGGAGCCCAGATACGCAGTATTTT,CASSVGQGSPDTQYF
TRBJ1-1,TRBV9,NA,NA,TGTGCCAGCAGTACGCGTGGTTTCACTGAAGCTTTCTTT,CASSTRGFTEAFF
TRBJ2-7,TRBV5-6,once,TRBD2,TGTGCCAGCAGCTTAGGGACTAGCTCTCACGAGCAGTACTTC,CASSLGTSSHEQYF
TRBJ1-5,TRBV6-2/TRBV6-3,NA,NA,TGTGCCAGCAGTTACTCAAAGGGGGAGCGGAGCAATCAGCCCCAGCATTTT,CASSYSKGERSNQPQHF
TRBJ2-6,TRBV27,NA,NA,TGTGCCAGCGGGACAATGTATAACTCTGGGGCCAACGTCCTGACTTTC,CASGTMYNSGANVLTF
TRBJ2-7,TRBV5-4,NA,NA,TGTGCCAGCAGCTTGCCCCCTGGGCAAGCCTACGAGCAGTACTTC,CASSLPPGQAYEQYF
TRBJ1-6,TRBV5-6,NA,NA,TGTGCCAGCACAGACAGAGATAATTCACCCCTCCACTTT,CASTDRDNSPLHF
TRBJ2-3,TRBV29-1,NA,TRBD2,TGCAGCGTTCCTCCGGAACGGGGGGGGGCTACGCAGTATTTT,CSVPPERGGATQYF
TRBJ1-1,TRBV30,NA,NA,TGTGCCTGGACCCCTGGAGGGGCTTCCACTGAAGCTTTCTTT,CAWTPGGASTEAFF
TRBJ2-2,TRBV10-3,once,TRBD2,TGTGCCATAGGGGGACTAGCGGGGGCCGGGGAGCTGTTTTTT,CAIGGLAGAGELFF
TRBJ1-6,TRBV4-2,NA,TRBD1,TGTGCCAGCAGCCAAGTTAGGGCAGGGGGTGCACCCCTCCACTTT,CASSQVRAGGAPLHF
TRBJ1-6,TRBV11-2,NA,NA,TGTGCCAGCAGCGCAACGACAGCGACGGACTATAATTCACCCCTCCACTTT,CASSATTATDYNSPLHF
TRBJ1-5,TRBV28,NA,TRBD1,TGTGCCAGCAGTAAGGGACAGGGGAAGAGGCAGCCCCAGCATTTT,CASSKGQGKRQPQHF
TRBJ1-6,TRBV7-2,NA,NA,TGTGCCAGCAGCTGGACGGGGGAGGATAATTCACCCCTCCACTTT,CASSWTGEDNSPLHF
TRBJ1-1,TRBV28,NA,NA,TGTGCCAGCAGTTTAGAAAGGACAGTGAACACTGAAGCTTTCTTT,CASSLERTVNTEAFF